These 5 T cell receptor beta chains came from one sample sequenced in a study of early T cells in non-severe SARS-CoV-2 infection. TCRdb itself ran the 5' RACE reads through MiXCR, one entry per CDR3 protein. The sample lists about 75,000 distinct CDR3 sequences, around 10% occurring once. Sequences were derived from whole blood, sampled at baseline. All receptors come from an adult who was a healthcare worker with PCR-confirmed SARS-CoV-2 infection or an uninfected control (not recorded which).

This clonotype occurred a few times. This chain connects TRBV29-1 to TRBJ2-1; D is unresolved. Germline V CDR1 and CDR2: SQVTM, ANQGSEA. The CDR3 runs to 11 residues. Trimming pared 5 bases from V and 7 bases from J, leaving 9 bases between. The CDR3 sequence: CSVWDRNEQFF. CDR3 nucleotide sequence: TGCAGCGTTTGGGATAGAAATGAGCAGTTCTTC.

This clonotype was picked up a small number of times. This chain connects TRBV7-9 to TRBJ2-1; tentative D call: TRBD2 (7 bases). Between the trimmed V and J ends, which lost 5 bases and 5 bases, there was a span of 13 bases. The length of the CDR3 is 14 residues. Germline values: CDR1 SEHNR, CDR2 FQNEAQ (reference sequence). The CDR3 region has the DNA TGTGCCAGCAGCCTTACGCGGGGGCACAATGAGCAGTTCTTC. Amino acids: CASSLTRGHNEQFF.

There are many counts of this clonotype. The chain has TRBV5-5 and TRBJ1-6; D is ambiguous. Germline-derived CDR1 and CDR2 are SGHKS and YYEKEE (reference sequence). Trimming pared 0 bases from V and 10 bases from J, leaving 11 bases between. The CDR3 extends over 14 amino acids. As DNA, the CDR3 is TGTGCCAGCAGCTTGGCGCCAGCTTTCTCACCCCTCCACTTT. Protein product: CASSLAPAFSPLHF.

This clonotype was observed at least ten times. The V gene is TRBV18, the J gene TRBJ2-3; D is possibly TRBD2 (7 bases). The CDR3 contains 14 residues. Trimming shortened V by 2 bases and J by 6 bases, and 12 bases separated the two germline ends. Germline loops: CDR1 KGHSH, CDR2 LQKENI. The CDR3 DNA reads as TGTGCCAGCTCACCAGAGGGGGGGGCCGATACGCAGTATTTT. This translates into CASSPEGGADTQYF. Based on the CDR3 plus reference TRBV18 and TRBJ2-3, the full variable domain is NAGVMQNPRHLVRRRGQEARLRCSPMKGHSHVYWYRQLPEEGLKFMVYLQKENIIDESGMPKERFSAEFPKEGPSILRIQQVVRGDSAAYFCASSPEGGADTQYFGPGTRLTVL.

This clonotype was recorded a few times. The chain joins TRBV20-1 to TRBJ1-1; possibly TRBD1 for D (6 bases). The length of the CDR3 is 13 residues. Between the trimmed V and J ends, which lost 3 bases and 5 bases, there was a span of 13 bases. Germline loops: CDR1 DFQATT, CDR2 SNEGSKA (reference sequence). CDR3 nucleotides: TGCAGTGCTAGTTGGGGGGGGCCAACTGAAGCTTTCTTT. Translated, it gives CSASWGGPTEAFF.